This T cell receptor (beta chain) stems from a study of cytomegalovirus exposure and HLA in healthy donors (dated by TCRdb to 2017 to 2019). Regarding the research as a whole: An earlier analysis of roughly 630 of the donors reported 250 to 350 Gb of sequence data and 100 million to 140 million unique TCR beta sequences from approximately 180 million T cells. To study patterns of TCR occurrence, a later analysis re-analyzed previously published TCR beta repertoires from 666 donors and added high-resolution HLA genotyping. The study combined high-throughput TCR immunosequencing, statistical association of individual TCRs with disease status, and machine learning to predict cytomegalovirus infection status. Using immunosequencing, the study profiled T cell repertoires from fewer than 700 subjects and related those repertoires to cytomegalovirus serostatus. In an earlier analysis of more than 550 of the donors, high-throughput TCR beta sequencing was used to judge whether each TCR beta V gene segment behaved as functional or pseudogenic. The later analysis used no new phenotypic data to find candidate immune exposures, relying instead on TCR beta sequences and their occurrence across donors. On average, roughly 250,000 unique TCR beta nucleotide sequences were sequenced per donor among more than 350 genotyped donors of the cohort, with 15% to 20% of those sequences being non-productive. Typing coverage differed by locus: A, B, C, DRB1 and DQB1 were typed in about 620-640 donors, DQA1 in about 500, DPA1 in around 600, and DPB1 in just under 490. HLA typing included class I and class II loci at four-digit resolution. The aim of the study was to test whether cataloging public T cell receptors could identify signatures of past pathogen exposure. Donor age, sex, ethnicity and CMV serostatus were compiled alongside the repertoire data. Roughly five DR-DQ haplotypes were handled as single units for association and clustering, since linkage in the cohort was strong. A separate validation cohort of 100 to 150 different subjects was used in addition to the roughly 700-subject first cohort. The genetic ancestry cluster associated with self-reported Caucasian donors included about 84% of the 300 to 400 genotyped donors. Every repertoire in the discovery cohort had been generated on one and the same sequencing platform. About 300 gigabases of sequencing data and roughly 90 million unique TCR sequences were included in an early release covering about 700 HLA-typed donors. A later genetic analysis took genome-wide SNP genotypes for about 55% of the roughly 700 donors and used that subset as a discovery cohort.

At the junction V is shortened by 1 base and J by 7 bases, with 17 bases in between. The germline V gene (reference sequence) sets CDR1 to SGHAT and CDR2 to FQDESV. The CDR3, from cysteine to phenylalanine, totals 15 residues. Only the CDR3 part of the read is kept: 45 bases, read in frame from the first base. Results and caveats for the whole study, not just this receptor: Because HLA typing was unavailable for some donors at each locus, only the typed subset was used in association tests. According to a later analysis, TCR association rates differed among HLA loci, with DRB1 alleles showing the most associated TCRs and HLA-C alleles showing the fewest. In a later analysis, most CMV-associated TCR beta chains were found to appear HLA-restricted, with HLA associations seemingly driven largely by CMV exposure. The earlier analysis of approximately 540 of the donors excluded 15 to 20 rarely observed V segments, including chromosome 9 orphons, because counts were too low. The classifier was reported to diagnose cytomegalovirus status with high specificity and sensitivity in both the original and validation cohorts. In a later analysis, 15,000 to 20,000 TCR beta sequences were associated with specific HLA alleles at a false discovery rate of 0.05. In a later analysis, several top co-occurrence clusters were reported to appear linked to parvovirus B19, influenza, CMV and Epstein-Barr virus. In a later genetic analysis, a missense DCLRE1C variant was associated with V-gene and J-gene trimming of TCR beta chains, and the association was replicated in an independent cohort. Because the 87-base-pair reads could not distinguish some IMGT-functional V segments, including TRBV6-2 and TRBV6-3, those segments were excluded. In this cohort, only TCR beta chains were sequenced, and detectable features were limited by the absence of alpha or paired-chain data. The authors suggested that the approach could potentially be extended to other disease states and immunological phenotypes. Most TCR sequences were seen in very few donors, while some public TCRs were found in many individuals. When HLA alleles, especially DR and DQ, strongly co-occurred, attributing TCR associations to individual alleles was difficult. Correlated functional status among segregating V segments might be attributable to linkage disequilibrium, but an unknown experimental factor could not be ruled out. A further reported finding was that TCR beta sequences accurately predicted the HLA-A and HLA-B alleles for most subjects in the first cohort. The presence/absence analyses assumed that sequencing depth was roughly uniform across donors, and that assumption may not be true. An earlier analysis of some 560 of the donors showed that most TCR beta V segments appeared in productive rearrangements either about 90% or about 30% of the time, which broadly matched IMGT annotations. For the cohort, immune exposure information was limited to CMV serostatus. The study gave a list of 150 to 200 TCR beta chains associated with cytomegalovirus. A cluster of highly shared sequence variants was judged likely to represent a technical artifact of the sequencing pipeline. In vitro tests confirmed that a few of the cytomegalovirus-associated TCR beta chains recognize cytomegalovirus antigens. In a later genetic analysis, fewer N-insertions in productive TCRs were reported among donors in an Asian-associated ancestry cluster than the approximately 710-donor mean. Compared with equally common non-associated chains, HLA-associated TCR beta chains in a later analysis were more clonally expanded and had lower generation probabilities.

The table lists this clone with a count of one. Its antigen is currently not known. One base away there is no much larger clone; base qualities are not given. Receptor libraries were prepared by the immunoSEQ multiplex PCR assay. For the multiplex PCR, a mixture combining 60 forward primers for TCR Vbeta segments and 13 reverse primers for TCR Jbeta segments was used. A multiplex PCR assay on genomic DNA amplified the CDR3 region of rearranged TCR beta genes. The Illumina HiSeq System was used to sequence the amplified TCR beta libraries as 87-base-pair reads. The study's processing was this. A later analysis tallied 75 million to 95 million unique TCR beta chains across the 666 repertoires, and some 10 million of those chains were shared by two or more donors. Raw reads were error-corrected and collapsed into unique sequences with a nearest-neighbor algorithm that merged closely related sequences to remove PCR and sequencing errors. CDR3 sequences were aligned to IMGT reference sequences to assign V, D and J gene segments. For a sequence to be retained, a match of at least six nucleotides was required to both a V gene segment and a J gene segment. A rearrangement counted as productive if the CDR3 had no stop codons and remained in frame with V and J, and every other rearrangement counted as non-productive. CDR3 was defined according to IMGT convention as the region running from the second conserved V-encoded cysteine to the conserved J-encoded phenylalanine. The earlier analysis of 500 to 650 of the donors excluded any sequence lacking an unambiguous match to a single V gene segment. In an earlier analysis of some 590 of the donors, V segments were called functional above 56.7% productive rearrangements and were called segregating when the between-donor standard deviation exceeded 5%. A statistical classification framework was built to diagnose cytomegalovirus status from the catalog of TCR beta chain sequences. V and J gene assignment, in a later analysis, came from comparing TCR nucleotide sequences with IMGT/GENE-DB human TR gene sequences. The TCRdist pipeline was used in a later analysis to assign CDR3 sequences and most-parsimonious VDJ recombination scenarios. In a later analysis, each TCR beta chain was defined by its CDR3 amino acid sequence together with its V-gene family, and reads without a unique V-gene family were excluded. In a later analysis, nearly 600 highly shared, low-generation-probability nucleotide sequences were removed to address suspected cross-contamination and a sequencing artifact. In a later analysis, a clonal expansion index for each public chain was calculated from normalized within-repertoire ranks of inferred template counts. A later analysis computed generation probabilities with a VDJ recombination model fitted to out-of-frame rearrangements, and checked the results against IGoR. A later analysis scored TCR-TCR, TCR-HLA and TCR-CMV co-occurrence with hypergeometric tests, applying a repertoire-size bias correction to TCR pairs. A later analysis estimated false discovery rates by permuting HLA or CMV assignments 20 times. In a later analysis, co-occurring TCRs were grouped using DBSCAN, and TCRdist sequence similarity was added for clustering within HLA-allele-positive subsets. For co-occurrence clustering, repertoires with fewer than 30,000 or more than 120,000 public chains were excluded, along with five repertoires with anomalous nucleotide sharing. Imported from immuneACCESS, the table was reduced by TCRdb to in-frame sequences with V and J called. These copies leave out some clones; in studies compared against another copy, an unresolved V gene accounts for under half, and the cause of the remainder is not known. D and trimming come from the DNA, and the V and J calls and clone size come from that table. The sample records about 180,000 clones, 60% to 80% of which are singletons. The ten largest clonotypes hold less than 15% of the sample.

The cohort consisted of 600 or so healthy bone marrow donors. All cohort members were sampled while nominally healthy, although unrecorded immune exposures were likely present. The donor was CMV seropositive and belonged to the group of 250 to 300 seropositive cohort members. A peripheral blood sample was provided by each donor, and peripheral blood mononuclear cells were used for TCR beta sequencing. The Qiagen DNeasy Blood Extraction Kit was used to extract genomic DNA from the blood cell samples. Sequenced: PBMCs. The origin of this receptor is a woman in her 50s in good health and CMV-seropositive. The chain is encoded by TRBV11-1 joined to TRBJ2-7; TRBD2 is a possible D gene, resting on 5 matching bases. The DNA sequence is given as TGTGCCAGCAGCTTAGATACCCGATTACCGGGGGAGCAGTACTTC. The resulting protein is CASSLDTRLPGEQYF.